This TCR beta chain was documented in a study of T-cell reconstitution after alpha-beta-depleted transplantation in children. The sample holds many counts of this clonotype. Its antigen remains unknown. General study findings and limits: Several hundred expanded graft clones reportedly were the source of alpha-beta T cells about two months after transplant. Diversity and T-cell counts at one year after transplant derived mostly from new T cells. Diversity of TCRbeta at day 60 was high in some patients, arising from surviving recipient T cells and thymic progenitors.

Unique molecular identifiers were built into the TCRbeta library. TCRdb redid the calling of the PCR reads with MiXCR, one entry per CDR3 protein. The table records hundreds of thousands of distinct CDR3 sequences, around 8.4% of them present only once. The CDR3 sequence is 15 residues long. The V gene's germline CDR1 is KGHSH and CDR2 LQKENI. Trimming at V came to 0 bases and at J to 4 bases, leaving 4 bases not matched to a gene. The specimen comprised PBMCs, mostly from graft donor cells, sampled 360 days after TCRalphabeta/CD19-depleted stem cell transplant. The V and J genes are TRBV18 and TRBJ2-7; TRBD1 matches at 9 bases. The sequence derives from a male patient between 2 and 10 years old who had a stem cell transplant for acute myeloid leukemia, so the T cells may come from the graft donor. CDR3 protein: CASSPPQDRGYEQYF. The CDR3, as DNA: TGTGCCAGCTCACCACCGCAGGACAGGGGATACGAGCAGTACTTC.